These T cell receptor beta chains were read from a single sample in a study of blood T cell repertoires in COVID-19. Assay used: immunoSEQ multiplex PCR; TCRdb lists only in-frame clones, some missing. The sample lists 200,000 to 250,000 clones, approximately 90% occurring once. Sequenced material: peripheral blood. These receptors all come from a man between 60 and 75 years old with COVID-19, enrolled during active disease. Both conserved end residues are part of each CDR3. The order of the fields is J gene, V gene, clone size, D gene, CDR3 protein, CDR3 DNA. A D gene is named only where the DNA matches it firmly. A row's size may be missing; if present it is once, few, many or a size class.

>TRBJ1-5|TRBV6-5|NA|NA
CASWQVPGSNQPQHF
TGTGCCAGCTGGCAGGTGCCGGGGAGCAATCAGCCCCAGCATTTT
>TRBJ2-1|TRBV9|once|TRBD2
CASSGGGVDEQFF
TGTGCCAGCAGCGGCGGGGGAGTCGATGAGCAGTTCTTC
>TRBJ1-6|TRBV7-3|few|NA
CASSLTPGAHSPLHF
TGTGCCAGCAGCTTAACGCCAGGGGCTCATTCACCCCTCCACTTT
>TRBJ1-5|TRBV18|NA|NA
CASSPETAGQPQHF
TGTGCCAGCTCACCAGAGACAGCCGGTCAGCCCCAGCATTTT
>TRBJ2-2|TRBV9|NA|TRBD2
CASSGSGSGPGELFF
TGTGCCAGCAGCGGTAGCGGGTCGGGTCCCGGGGAGCTGTTTTTT
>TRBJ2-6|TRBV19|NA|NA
CASSRRGLGVIGANVLTF
TGTGCCAGTAGTAGGAGGGGACTGGGCGTAATTGGGGCCAACGTCCTGACTTTC
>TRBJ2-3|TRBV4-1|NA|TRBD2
CASSHLAGAGDTQYF
TGCGCCAGCAGCCACTTAGCGGGAGCTGGAGATACGCAGTATTTT
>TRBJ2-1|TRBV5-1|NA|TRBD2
CASSDPGLGMNEQFF
TGCGCCAGCAGCGATCCGGGACTAGGAATGAATGAGCAGTTCTTC
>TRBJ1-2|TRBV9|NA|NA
CASSVEARGGNYGYTF
TGTGCCAGCAGCGTAGAGGCCCGGGGGGGAAACTATGGCTACACCTTC
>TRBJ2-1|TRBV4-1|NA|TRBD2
CASSFGGLASGEQFF
TGCGCCAGCAGCTTTGGGGGACTAGCGTCGGGTGAGCAGTTCTTC
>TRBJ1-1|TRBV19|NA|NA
CASTDTLNTEAFF
TGTGCCAGTACCGACACGTTGAACACTGAAGCTTTCTTT
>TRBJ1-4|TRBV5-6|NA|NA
CASSLVAGAWTNEKLFF
TGTGCCAGCAGCTTGGTGGCAGGGGCTTGGACTAATGAAAAACTGTTTTTT
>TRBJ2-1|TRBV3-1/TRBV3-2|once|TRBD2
CASSLPRGLADSYNEQFF
TGTGCCAGCAGCCTACCCAGGGGACTAGCGGACTCCTACAATGAGCAGTTCTTC
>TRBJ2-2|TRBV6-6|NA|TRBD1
CASSWGQGANTGELFF
TGTGCCAGCAGTTGGGGACAGGGCGCGAACACCGGGGAGCTGTTTTTT
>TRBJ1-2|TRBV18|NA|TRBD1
CASSPGRGSESSYGYTF
TGTGCCAGCTCACCGGGCAGGGGGTCAGAAAGTAGCTATGGCTACACCTTC
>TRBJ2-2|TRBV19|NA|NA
CASSIGTGELFF
TGTGCCAGTAGTATCGGGACCGGGGAGCTGTTTTTT
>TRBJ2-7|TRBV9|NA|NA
CASSTDSHEQYF
TGTGCCAGCAGCACCGACAGCCACGAGCAGTACTTC